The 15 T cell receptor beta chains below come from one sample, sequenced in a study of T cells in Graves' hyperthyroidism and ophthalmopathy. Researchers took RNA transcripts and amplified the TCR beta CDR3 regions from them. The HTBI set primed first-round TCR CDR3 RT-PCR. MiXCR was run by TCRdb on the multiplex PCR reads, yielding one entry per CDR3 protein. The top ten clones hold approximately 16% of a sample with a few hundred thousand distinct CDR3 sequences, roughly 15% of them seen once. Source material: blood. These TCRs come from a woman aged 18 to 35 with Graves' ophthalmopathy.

CDR3 nucleotide sequence: TGTGCCATCGGACAGACCGGGACGTCTGGAAACACCATATATTTT. This sequence encodes CAIGQTGTSGNTIYF. J is TRBJ1-3 and V is TRBV10-3, with a tentative D call TRBD1 (6 bases). There are 15 residues in the CDR3. V shed 8 bases and J shed 1 base, with 15 bases lying between them. Germline CDR1 ENHRY, CDR2 SYGVKD.

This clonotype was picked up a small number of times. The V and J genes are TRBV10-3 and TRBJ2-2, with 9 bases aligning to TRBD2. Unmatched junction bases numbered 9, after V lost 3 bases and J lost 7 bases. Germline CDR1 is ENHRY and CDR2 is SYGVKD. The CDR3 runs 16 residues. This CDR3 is CAISDSSGTPGGELFF. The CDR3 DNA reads TGTGCCATCAGTGACTCTAGCGGGACCCCCGGCGGGGAGCTGTTTTTT.

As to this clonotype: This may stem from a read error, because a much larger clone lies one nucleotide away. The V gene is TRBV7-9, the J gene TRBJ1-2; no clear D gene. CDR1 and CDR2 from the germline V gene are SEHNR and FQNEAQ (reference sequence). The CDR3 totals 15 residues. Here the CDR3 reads CTSSYPAAAVGGYTF. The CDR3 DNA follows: TGTACCAGCAGCTACCCGGCAGCCGCGGTGGGGGGCTACACCTTC. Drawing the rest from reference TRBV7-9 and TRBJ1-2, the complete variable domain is DTGVSQNPRHKITKRGQNVTFRCDPISEHNRLYWYRQTLGQGPEFLTYFQNEAQLEKSRLLSDRFSAERPKGSFSTLEIQRTEQGDSAMYLCTSSYPAAAVGGYTFGSGTRLTVV.

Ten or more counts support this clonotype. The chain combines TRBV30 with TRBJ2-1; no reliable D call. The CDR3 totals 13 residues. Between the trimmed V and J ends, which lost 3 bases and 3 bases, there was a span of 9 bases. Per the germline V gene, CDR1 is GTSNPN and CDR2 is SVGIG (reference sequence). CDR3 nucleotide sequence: TGTGCCTGGAGGAGAGGCAGCTACAATGAGCAGTTCTTC. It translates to CAWRRGSYNEQFF.

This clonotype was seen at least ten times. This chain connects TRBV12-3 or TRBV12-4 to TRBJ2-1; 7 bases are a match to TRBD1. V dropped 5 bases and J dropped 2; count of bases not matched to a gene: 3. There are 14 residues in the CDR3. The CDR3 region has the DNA TGTGCCAGCAGTCCCGGGACAGCCTACAATGAGCAGTTCTTC. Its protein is CASSPGTAYNEQFF.

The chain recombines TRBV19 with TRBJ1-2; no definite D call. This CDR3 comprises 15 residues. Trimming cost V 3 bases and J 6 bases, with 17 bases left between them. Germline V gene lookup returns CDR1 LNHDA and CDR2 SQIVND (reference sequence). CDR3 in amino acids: CASSIRRELPDGYTF. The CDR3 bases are TGTGCCAGTAGTATTAGGAGGGAGCTCCCCGATGGCTACACCTTC. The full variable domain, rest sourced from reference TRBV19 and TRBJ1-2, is DGGITQSPKYLFRKEGQNVTLSCEQNLNHDAMYWYRQDPGQGLRLIYYSQIVNDFQKGDIAEGYSVSREKKESFPLTVTSAQKNPTAFYLCASSIRRELPDGYTFGSGTRLTVV.

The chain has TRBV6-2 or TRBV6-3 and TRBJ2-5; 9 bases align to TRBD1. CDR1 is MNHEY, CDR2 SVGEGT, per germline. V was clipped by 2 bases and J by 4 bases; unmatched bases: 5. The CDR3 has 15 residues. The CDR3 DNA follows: TGTGCCAGCAGTTACACCGGGACAGGGCGAGAGACCCAGTACTTC. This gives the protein CASSYTGTGRETQYF.

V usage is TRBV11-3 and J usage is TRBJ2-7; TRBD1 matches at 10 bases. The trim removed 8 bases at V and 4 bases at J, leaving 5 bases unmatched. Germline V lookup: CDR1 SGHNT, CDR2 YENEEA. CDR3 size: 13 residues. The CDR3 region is CASGLGQGYEQYF. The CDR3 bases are TGTGCCAGCGGCCTGGGACAGGGGTACGAGCAGTACTTC. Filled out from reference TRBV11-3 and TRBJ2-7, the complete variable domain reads EAGVVQSPRYKIIEKKQPVAFWCNPISGHNTLYWYLQNLGQGPELLIRYENEEAVDDSQLPKDRFSAERLKGVDSTLKIQPAELGDSAVYLCASGLGQGYEQYFGPGTRLTVT.

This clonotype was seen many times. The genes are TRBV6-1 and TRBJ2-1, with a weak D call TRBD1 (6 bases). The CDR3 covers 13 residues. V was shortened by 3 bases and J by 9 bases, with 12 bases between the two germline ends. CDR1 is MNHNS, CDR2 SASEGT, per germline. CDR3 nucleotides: TGTGCCAGCAGTGATCAACAGGGACCTGAGCAGTTCTTC. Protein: CASSDQQGPEQFF.

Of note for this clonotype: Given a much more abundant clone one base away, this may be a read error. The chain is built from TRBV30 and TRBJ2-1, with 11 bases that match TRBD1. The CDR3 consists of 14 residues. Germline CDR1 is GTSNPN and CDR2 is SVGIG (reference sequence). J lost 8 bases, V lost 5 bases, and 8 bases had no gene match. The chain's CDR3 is CAWCRTGGPDEQFF. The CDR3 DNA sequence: TGTGCCTGGTGTAGGACAGGGGGCCCGGATGAGCAGTTCTTC.

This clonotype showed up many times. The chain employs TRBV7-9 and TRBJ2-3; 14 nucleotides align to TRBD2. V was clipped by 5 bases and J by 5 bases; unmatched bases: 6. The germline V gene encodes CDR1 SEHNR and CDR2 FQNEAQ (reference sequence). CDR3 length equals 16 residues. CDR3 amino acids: CASSPTTSGGGDTQYF. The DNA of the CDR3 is TGTGCCAGCAGCCCCACGACTAGCGGGGGGGGAGATACGCAGTATTTT. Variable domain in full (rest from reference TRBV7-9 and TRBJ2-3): DTGVSQNPRHKITKRGQNVTFRCDPISEHNRLYWYRQTLGQGPEFLTYFQNEAQLEKSRLLSDRFSAERPKGSFSTLEIQRTEQGDSAMYLCASSPTTSGGGDTQYFGPGTRLTVL.

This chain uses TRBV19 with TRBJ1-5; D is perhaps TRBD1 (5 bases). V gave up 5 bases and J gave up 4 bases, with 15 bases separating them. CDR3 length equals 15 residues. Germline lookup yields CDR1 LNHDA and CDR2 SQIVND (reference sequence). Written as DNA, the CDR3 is TGTGCCAGTAGTTTCAGCGGGGCGCCTAATCAGCCCCAGCATTTT. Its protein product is CASSFSGAPNQPQHF.

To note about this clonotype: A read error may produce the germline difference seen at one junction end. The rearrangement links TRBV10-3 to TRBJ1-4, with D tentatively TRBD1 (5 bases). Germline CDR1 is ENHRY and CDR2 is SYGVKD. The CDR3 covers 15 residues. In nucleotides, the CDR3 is TGTGCCAGCAGTTACGGCAGGGCAACTAATGAAAAACTGTTTTTT. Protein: CASSYGRATNEKLFF.

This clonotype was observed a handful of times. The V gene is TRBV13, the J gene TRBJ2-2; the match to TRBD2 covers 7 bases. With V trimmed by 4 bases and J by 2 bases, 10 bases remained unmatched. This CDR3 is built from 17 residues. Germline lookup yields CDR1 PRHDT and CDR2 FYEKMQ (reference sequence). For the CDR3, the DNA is TGTGCCAGCAGCTCGCCCTCCCGGGAGGTTAACACCGGGGAGCTGTTTTTT. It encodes CASSSPSREVNTGELFF. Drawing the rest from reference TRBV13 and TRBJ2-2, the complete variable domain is AAGVIQSPRHLIKEKRETATLKCYPIPRHDTVYWYQQGPGQDPQFLISFYEKMQSDKGSIPDRFSAQQFSDYHSELNMSSLELGDSALYFCASSSPSREVNTGELFFGEGSRLTVL.

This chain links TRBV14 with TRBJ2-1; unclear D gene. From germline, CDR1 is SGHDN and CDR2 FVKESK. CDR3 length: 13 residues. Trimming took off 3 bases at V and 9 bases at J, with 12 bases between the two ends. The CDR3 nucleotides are TGTGCCAGCAGCCATCGTCCTAGTAGTGAGCAGTTCTTC. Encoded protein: CASSHRPSSEQFF.